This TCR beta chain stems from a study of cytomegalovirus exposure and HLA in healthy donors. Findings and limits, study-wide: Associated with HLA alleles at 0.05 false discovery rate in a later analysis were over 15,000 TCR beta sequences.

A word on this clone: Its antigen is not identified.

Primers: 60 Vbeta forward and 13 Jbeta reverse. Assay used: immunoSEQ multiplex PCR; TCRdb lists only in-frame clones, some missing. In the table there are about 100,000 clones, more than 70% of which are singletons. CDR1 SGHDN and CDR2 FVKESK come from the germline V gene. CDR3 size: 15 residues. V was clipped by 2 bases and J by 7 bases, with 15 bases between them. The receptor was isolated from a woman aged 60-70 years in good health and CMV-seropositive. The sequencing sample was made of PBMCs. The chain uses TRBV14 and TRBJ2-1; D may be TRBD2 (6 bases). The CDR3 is CASSQSYRGRNEQFF. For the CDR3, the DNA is TGTGCCAGCAGCCAAAGTTACAGAGGGAGGAATGAGCAGTTCTTC.